The 30 T cell receptor beta chains listed next were all sequenced from one sample in a study of chemoradiotherapy in HPV16-positive cancers. Sequenced by immunoSEQ multiplex PCR; TCRdb stores in-frame clones only, minus some. The profile covers some 35,000 clones, with around 93% appearing a single time and 3% to 4.5% taken by the ten largest. This specimen consisted of blood, obtained from a patient who underwent chemoradiotherapy. These receptors all stem from a human donor with HPV-associated anogenital cancer.

The rearrangement uses TRBV9 and TRBJ2-1; 13 nucleotides align to TRBD2. Germline CDR1 and CDR2: SGDLS and YYNGEE. J lost 6 bases, V lost 3 bases, and 12 bases had no gene match. This CDR3 comprises 18 residues. Written as DNA, the CDR3 is TGTGCCAGCAGCGGGCGACTAGCGGGGGGCAAGTGGGCCAATGAGCAGTTCTTC. Translation gives CASSGRLAGGKWANEQFF.

The chain has TRBV7-3 and TRBJ2-2; D gene ambiguous. Germline V gene lookup returns CDR1 SGHTA and CDR2 FQGTGA. The V end was cut by 8 bases, the J end by 7 bases, with 8 bases between. This CDR3 comprises 11 residues. CDR3 sequence reads: CASEYGGELFF. CDR3 nucleotide sequence: TGTGCCAGCGAATACGGCGGGGAGCTGTTTTTT.

This chain connects TRBV19 to TRBJ1-1; TRBD1 agrees at 12 bases. The CDR3 covers 16 residues. V dropped 4 bases and J dropped 1; count of bases not matched to a gene: 4. Germline CDR1 and CDR2: LNHDA and SQIVND (reference sequence). As DNA, the CDR3 is TGTGCCAGTAGTAGGGACAGGGGGCGTTGGAACACTGAAGCTTTCTTT. Residues: CASSRDRGRWNTEAFF. Looking up the rest from reference TRBV19 and TRBJ1-1 gives the full variable domain: DGGITQSPKYLFRKEGQNVTLSCEQNLNHDAMYWYRQDPGQGLRLIYYSQIVNDFQKGDIAEGYSVSREKKESFPLTVTSAQKNPTAFYLCASSRDRGRWNTEAFFGQGTRLTVV.

The chain's CDR3 is CASSQERNQPQHF. DNA of the CDR3: TGCGCCAGCAGCCAAGAACGAAATCAGCCCCAGCATTTT. The chain has TRBV4-3 and TRBJ1-5; D gene unclear. V lost 0 bases and J 4 bases, leaving 4 bases between the germline ends. CDR3 length: 13 amino acids. Germline CDR1 LGHNA, CDR2 YSLEER.

The chain joins TRBV4-2 to TRBJ2-1; TRBD2 matches at 8 bases. V trimming: 5 bases; J trimming: 6 bases; junction bases outside the gene matches: 9. The germline gives CDR1 LGHNA, CDR2 YNFKEQ. There are 15 residues in the CDR3. As DNA, the CDR3 is TGTGCCAGCAGCAGAGAAGGCGGGGGGACCAATGAGCAGTTCTTC. Translating it yields CASSREGGGTNEQFF.

The rearrangement joins TRBV30 to TRBJ2-6, with D possibly TRBD1 on 6 matching bases. V lost 2 bases to trimming and J lost 0 bases, with 14 bases between them. There are 17 residues in the CDR3. CDR1 GTSNPN and CDR2 SVGIG come from the germline V gene (reference sequence). The CDR3 protein is CAWSPIGGSSGANVLTF. The CDR3 DNA reads as TGTGCCTGGAGTCCCATAGGGGGAAGCTCTGGGGCCAACGTCCTGACTTTC.

CDR3 amino acids: CSARDHYEAFF. The CDR3 nucleotides are TGCAGTGCTAGAGATCACTATGAAGCTTTCTTT. The gene calls are TRBV20-1 and TRBJ1-1; D remains unclear. Germline values: CDR1 DFQATT, CDR2 SNEGSKA (reference sequence). V was shortened by 0 bases and J by 7 bases, with 6 bases between the two germline ends. CDR3 size: 11 residues.

J is TRBJ1-5 and V is TRBV5-8, with D tentatively TRBD1 (6 bases). Germline V lookup: CDR1 SGHTS, CDR2 YDEGEE. V lost 3 bases, J lost 4 bases, and 14 bases lay in between. The CDR3 is made up of 15 amino acids. The CDR3 DNA reads as TGTGCCAGCAGCTCTGGACAGAAAATTAATCAGCCCCAGCATTTT. This sequence encodes CASSSGQKINQPQHF.

This rearrangement joins TRBV18 to TRBJ2-6, with D possibly matching TRBD2 (7 bases). Germline V gene sequence: CDR1 KGHSH, CDR2 LQKENI. This CDR3 has 19 amino acids. The V and J ends lost 3 bases and 1 base respectively, with 19 bases between them. CDR3 sequence (DNA): TGTGCCAGCTCACCTACCTCGCGGGGGCTAGGGTCTGGGGCCAACGTCCTGACTTTC. It specifies CASSPTSRGLGSGANVLTF.

V gene TRBV19 combines with J gene TRBJ1-1; D may be TRBD1 (5 bases). V was shortened by 5 bases and J by 5 bases, with 18 bases between the two germline ends. The CDR3 is made up of 15 amino acids. The V gene's germline CDR1 is LNHDA and CDR2 SQIVND (reference sequence). The CDR3, as DNA: TGTGCCAGTAGTGTTGACAGTGGACGGGTGACTGAAGCTTTCTTT. Translating it yields CASSVDSGRVTEAFF.

The chain uses TRBV18 and TRBJ2-7, with a weak D call TRBD1 (5 bases). Between the trimmed V and J ends, which lost 3 bases and 2 bases, there was a span of 14 bases. Germline V gene lookup returns CDR1 KGHSH and CDR2 LQKENI. The CDR3 has 15 residues. The CDR3 protein is CASSPSVGAAYEQYF. As DNA, the CDR3 is TGTGCCAGCTCACCCTCCGTAGGGGCGGCCTACGAGCAGTACTTC.

The CDR3 region is CASSPQRGGIHEQYF. The CDR3 DNA sequence: TGTGCCAGCAGCCCCCAGCGGGGGGGCATCCACGAGCAGTACTTC. The V and J genes are TRBV11-2 and TRBJ2-7; 10 bases line up with TRBD2. The CDR3 is made up of 15 amino acids. V was clipped by 5 bases and J by 5 bases; unmatched bases: 9. Per germline, CDR1 SGHAT and CDR2 FQNNGV.

The chain recombines TRBV6-1 with TRBJ2-1; 8 positions match TRBD1. The J segment lost 4 bases and the V segment lost 6 bases, leaving 8 bases of the junction unmatched. The germline V gene has CDR1 MNHNS and CDR2 SASEGT. The CDR3 covers 15 residues. The DNA of the CDR3 is TGTGCCAGCAGAGAATTGGGACAGGCGTACAATGAGCAGTTCTTC. Amino acid sequence: CASRELGQAYNEQFF.

This sequence joins TRBV7-3 and TRBJ2-7, with 9 bases identical to TRBD1. The CDR3 runs to 14 residues. J lost 2 bases, V lost 5 bases, and 4 bases had no gene match. Germline V lookup: CDR1 SGHTA, CDR2 FQGTGA. In DNA form, the CDR3 reads TGTGCCAGCAGCGTCGGACAGGGGCCCTACGAGCAGTACTTC. This sequence encodes CASSVGQGPYEQYF.

This clone was observed once. The V gene is TRBV18, the J gene TRBJ2-1, with TRBD2 as a possible D gene (6 bases). There are 14 residues in the CDR3. Germline V gene lookup returns CDR1 KGHSH and CDR2 LQKENI. Deletions cut 1 base from V and 4 bases from J, with 8 bases between. The CDR3 spells CASSPLGGYNEQFF. CDR3 sequence (DNA): TGTGCCAGCTCACCACTTGGGGGGTACAATGAGCAGTTCTTC.

The chain uses TRBV18 and TRBJ1-1; D call uncertain. Germline loops: CDR1 KGHSH, CDR2 LQKENI. CDR3 size: 13 residues. With 3 bases removed from V and 2 bases from J, the gap between germline ends came to 7 bases. This chain's CDR3 is CASSPRANTEAFF. The CDR3 DNA reads TGTGCCAGCTCACCGAGGGCAAACACTGAAGCTTTCTTT.

The chain couples TRBV30 to TRBJ2-5, with a possible D match to TRBD1 (6 bases). With 2 bases removed from V and 2 bases from J, the gap between germline ends came to 12 bases. Germline V gene data show CDR1 as GTSNPN and CDR2 as SVGIG (reference sequence). The length of the CDR3 is 14 residues. The CDR3 coding sequence is TGTGCCTGGAGTTTGGGGGCCCGACAAGAGACCCAGTACTTC. It translates to CAWSLGARQETQYF. Combining the CDR3 with reference TRBV30 and TRBJ2-5 gives the whole variable domain SQTIHQWPATLVQPVGSPLSLECTVEGTSNPNLYWYRQAAGRGLQLLFYSVGIGQISSEVPQNLSASRPQDRQFILSSKKLLLSDSGFYLCAWSLGARQETQYFGPGTRLLVL.

The chain uses TRBV6-5 and TRBJ1-2; no definite D call. Germline CDR1 reads MNHEY; CDR2 reads SVGAGI. The CDR3 length is 13 residues. Trimming shortened V by 5 bases and J by 1 base, and 8 bases separated the two germline ends. DNA for the CDR3: TGTGCCAGCAGTCCCGGCAGTAACTATGGCTACACCTTC. This translates into CASSPGSNYGYTF.

The chain employs TRBV25-1 and TRBJ1-2; no firm D call. The CDR3 is made up of 13 amino acids. Germline CDR1 is MGHDK and CDR2 is SYGVNS. Trimming cost V 3 bases and J 4 bases, with 9 bases left between them. CDR3 loop: CASSDHSSYGYTF. CDR3 sequence (DNA): TGTGCCAGCAGTGATCACAGTTCCTATGGCTACACCTTC.

The chain joins TRBV6-1 to TRBJ2-1, with 9 bases aligning to TRBD1. Germline-derived CDR1 and CDR2 are MNHNS and SASEGT. J lost 2 bases, V lost 10 bases, and 6 bases had no gene match. The length of the CDR3 is 14 residues. The CDR3: CATSRDRAYNEQFF. As DNA, the CDR3 is TGTGCCACATCCCGGGACAGGGCCTACAATGAGCAGTTCTTC.

The V call is TRBV2, the J call TRBJ1-2, with a tentative D call TRBD1 (5 bases). Germline lookup yields CDR1 SNHLY and CDR2 FYNNEI. V lost 2 bases and J 2 bases, leaving 15 bases between the germline ends. The CDR3 totals 16 residues. CDR3 sequence (DNA): TGTGCCAGCAGTGAATGGGCAGGGAATTCAAACTATGGCTACACCTTC. This sequence encodes CASSEWAGNSNYGYTF.

The rearrangement uses TRBV9 and TRBJ1-1, with 7 bases identical to TRBD1. After removal of 3 bases from V and 7 bases from J, the junction contained 12 bases not matched to a gene. The CDR3 has 15 amino acids. Germline CDR1 reads SGDLS; CDR2 reads YYNGEE. The CDR3 sequence: CASSAPTPGQLEAFF. CDR3 nucleotides: TGTGCCAGCAGCGCTCCCACCCCGGGACAGCTTGAAGCTTTCTTT.

This chain connects TRBV9 to TRBJ2-7; D not resolved. The germline gives CDR1 SGDLS, CDR2 YYNGEE. The length of the CDR3 is 15 residues. Between the trimmed V and J ends, which lost 0 bases and 0 bases, there was a span of 10 bases. In nucleotides, the CDR3 is TGTGCCAGCAGCGTAGGGAGCACGAGCTCCTACGAGCAGTACTTC. The encoded protein is CASSVGSTSSYEQYF.

The J gene is TRBJ1-1, the V gene TRBV30; weak D call: TRBD1 (6 bases). The CDR3 covers 12 residues. The germline gives CDR1 GTSNPN, CDR2 SVGIG (reference sequence). V shed 7 bases and J shed 8 bases, with 17 bases lying between them. CDR3 nucleotide sequence: TGTGCCTTCACGAGGGGGGCCCCGGAAGCTTTCTTT. Its translation: CAFTRGAPEAFF.

The genes are TRBV4-1 and TRBJ1-4, with 9 bases fitting TRBD1. The J segment lost 3 bases and the V segment lost 8 bases, leaving 7 bases of the junction unmatched. Germline CDR1 reads MGHRA; CDR2 reads YSYEKL. CDR3 size: 15 residues. The CDR3 protein is CASSWDRAANEKLFF. The CDR3 DNA reads TGCGCCAGCTCCTGGGACAGGGCTGCTAATGAAAAACTGTTTTTT.

The rearrangement uses TRBV13 and TRBJ2-5; TRBD2 agrees at 10 bases. The CDR3 is 16 amino acids. Trimming cost V 1 base and J 2 bases; bases outside gene matches: 4. Germline values: CDR1 PRHDT, CDR2 FYEKMQ (reference sequence). CDR3 nucleotide sequence: TGTGCCAGCAGCTTAGAGCCTAGCGGGGGACAAGAGACCCAGTACTTC. Translation: CASSLEPSGGQETQYF.

The genes are TRBV19 and TRBJ1-3, with D unresolved. CDR3 length: 15 amino acids. The germline gives CDR1 LNHDA, CDR2 SQIVND (reference sequence). With 6 bases removed from V and 3 bases from J, the gap between germline ends came to 15 bases. The CDR3 loop reads CASREPGLGGNTIYF. The CDR3 DNA is TGTGCCAGTAGGGAACCCGGTCTTGGTGGAAACACCATATATTTT.

V usage is TRBV7-2 and J usage is TRBJ2-3, with TRBD2 matching 7 bases. Germline lookup yields CDR1 SGHTA and CDR2 FQGNSA. Losses at the gene ends were 7 bases for V and 2 bases for J; bases not matched to a gene: 9. The CDR3 has 15 residues. The CDR3 here is CASNRRGKLTDTQYF. The CDR3 DNA follows: TGTGCCAGCAACCGGCGGGGGAAACTCACAGATACGCAGTATTTT.

The CDR3 protein is CASSPQGPSSYNSPLHF. The DNA for the CDR3 is TGCGCCAGCAGCCCGCAGGGCCCGAGCTCCTATAATTCACCCCTCCACTTT. The chain joins TRBV5-1 to TRBJ1-6; D perhaps matches TRBD1 (5 bases). V lost 4 bases and J lost 0, with 14 bases in between. There are 17 residues in the CDR3. Germline loops: CDR1 SGHRS, CDR2 YFSETQ.

This clone came up once. V usage is TRBV11-2 and J usage is TRBJ2-3, with D tentatively TRBD1 or TRBD2 (7 bases each). The CDR3 loop spans 17 amino acids. Germline V CDR1 and CDR2: SGHAT, FQNNGV. Trimming pared 1 base from V and 2 bases from J, leaving 16 bases between. CDR3 amino acids: CASSLGQGGAITDTQYF. For the CDR3, the DNA is TGTGCCAGCAGCTTAGGTCAGGGGGGGGCGATCACAGATACGCAGTATTTT.